Sequencing of this T cell receptor beta chain was carried out in a study of monozygotic twins with inflammatory bowel disease. Findings of the study overall: The inverse Simpson measure of TCRbeta diversity was lower in IBD patients than in healthy co-twins.

UMIs incorporating a 6-nucleotide sample barcode were appended by means of template switching. TCRdb reprocessed the 5' RACE reads and stores each CDR3 protein as one record, lacking DNA. The sample table includes about 350,000 distinct CDR3 sequences. CDR1 is SGHRS and CDR2 is YFSETQ in the germline V gene. The CDR3 length is 15 residues. A note on this clonotype: Its antigen is as yet unknown.

This chain uses TRBV5-1 with TRBJ1-2; TCRdb returns TRBD1, unconfirmable since there is no DNA. The sample was blood. The source of this sequence is a human donor with ulcerative colitis or Crohn's disease, or a healthy co-twin of an affected twin (not recorded which). Here the CDR3 reads CASSLDGDSAKGYTF. Together with reference TRBV5-1 and TRBJ1-2, the CDR3 gives the full variable domain: KAGVTQTPRYLIKTRGQQVTLSCSPISGHRSVSWYQQTPGQGLQFLFEYFSETQRNKGNFPGRFSGRQFSNSRSEMNVSTLELGDSALYLCASSLDGDSAKGYTFGSGTRLTVV.